These 14 T cell receptor beta chains were sequenced from one sample in a study of post-analysis software for immune sequencing data. Overall study findings and caveats: In patients, about 5 TRBV segments were more frequent than in controls, with TRBV5-6, TRBV5-1 and TRBV20-1 among them.

These receptors' targets are unknown. Unique molecular identifiers featured in each of the TCR beta cDNA libraries. One entry per CDR3 protein results from TCRdb running MiXCR on the PCR reads. The repertoire holds 750,000 to 950,000 distinct CDR3 sequences, with about 53% as singletons. Material for sequencing was blood. The origin of the receptors is a girl between 10 and 17 years old with multiple sclerosis.

The chain combines TRBV29-1 with TRBJ2-1, with D tentatively TRBD1 (5 bases). This CDR3 is 14 amino acids long. The V end lost 7 bases, the J end lost 0 bases, and 13 bases lay between the germline ends. Germline V gives CDR1 SQVTM, CDR2 ANQGSEA. The CDR3 bases are TGCAGCGCCTCCCACAGGAGCTCCTACAATGAGCAGTTCTTC. It translates to CSASHRSSYNEQFF.

This clonotype was counted between two and nine times. The chain recombines TRBV12-3 or TRBV12-4 with TRBJ2-4; D might be TRBD2 (5 bases). The end of the DNA aligns better with TRBJ2-7, so the J call may be wrong. This CDR3 comprises 14 residues. CDR3 amino acids: CASTRGFTPYEQYF. The CDR3 region has the DNA TGTGCCAGCACCCGGGGATTTACCCCCTACGAGCAGTACTTC.

This clonotype appeared many times. This chain joins TRBV6-1 and TRBJ2-1, with unresolved D. CDR1 is MNHNS, CDR2 SASEGT, per germline. The CDR3 totals 14 residues. The V end lost 1 base, the J end lost 8 bases, and 12 bases lay between the germline ends. The CDR3: CASSEEELIDEQFF. The CDR3 DNA reads TGTGCCAGCAGTGAAGAGGAATTAATTGATGAGCAGTTCTTC.

This clonotype came up once. V and J are TRBV27 and TRBJ2-6; tentatively, D is TRBD1 (5 bases). Germline V gene lookup returns CDR1 MNHEY and CDR2 SMNVEV (reference sequence). This CDR3 is 17 amino acids long. With 2 bases removed from V and 0 bases from J, the gap between germline ends came to 11 bases. CDR3 DNA: TGTGCCAGCAGTTTACAACAGGTCAACTCTGGGGCCAACGTCCTGACTTTC. Its translation: CASSLQQVNSGANVLTF.

The CDR3 spells CSVLAGGLETQYF. CDR3 DNA: TGCAGCGTACTAGCGGGGGGGCTGGAGACCCAGTACTTC. The chain uses TRBV29-1 and TRBJ2-7; 13 bases agree with TRBD2. Matching the DNA end better, TRBJ2-5 makes the J call doubtful. In germline, CDR1 is SQVTM, CDR2 ANQGSEA. CDR3 size: 13 residues.

The chain is built from TRBV7-9 and TRBJ2-5; weak D call: TRBD2 (5 bases). The assigned J gene may be wrong: the sequence end matches TRBJ2-7 better. CDR1 and CDR2 (germline): SEHNR, FQNEAQ (reference sequence). The CDR3 length is 14 residues. CDR3: CASSSDGMANEQYF. The CDR3 coding sequence is TGTGCCAGCAGCTCAGACGGGATGGCGAACGAGCAGTACTTC.

The rearrangement joins TRBV7-2 to TRBJ2-1, with 11 bases fitting TRBD2. The CDR3 spans 15 residues. Germline CDR1 SGHTA, CDR2 FQGNSA. J was trimmed by 7 bases and V by 5 bases; bases with no gene match: 7. The CDR3 nucleotides are TGTGCCAGCAGCCGGCTAGCGGGAGGATCGAATGAGCAGTTCTTC. This codes for CASSRLAGGSNEQFF.

This chain connects TRBV20-1 to TRBJ2-7; TRBD1 aligns across 8 bases. J lost 3 bases, V lost 8 bases, and 12 bases had no gene match. The CDR3 has 14 residues. The germline CDR1 and CDR2 sequences are DFQATT and SNEGSKA (reference sequence). CDR3 in amino acids: CSLSRTGWGYEQYF. DNA for the CDR3: TGCAGTCTTTCCAGGACAGGGTGGGGCTACGAGCAGTACTTC.

The rearrangement uses TRBV11-1 and TRBJ2-7; D call uncertain. With 3 bases removed from V and 0 bases from J, the gap between germline ends came to 15 bases. CDR3 length: 16 amino acids. Germline V lookup: CDR1 SGHAT, CDR2 FQDESV (reference sequence). The CDR3 reads CASSLIGQASSYEQYF. The CDR3 DNA follows: TGTGCCAGCAGCTTGATTGGGCAGGCGAGCTCCTACGAGCAGTACTTC.

The chain combines TRBV29-1 with TRBJ1-5; tentative D call: TRBD1 (6 bases). Trimming took 6 bases from V and 0 from J, leaving 12 bases between them. CDR3 length equals 14 residues. Germline CDR1 reads SQVTM; CDR2 reads ANQGSEA. The chain's CDR3 is CSVIQGYSNQPQHF. CDR3 bases: TGCAGCGTAATACAGGGATATAGCAATCAGCCCCAGCATTTT. Full variable domain (rest looked up from reference TRBV29-1 and TRBJ1-5): SAVISQKPSRDICQRGTSLTIQCQVDSQVTMMFWYRQQPGQSLTLIATANQGSEATYESGFVIDKFPISRPNLTFSTLTVSNMSPEDSSIYLCSVIQGYSNQPQHFGDGTRLSIL.

This chain joins TRBV3-1 and TRBJ2-1; D not resolved. The J call may be faulty, since TRBJ2-7 better matches the DNA end. The length of the CDR3 is 12 residues. CDR1 and CDR2 from the germline V gene are LGHDT and YNNKEL (reference sequence). The CDR3, as DNA: TGTGCCAGCAGCCCCCGTGGGGTCGAGCAGTACTTC. Translating gives CASSPRGVEQYF.

The rearrangement links TRBV18 to TRBJ2-4, with TRBD2 as a possible D gene (6 bases). The DNA end is more similar to TRBJ2-7, so the J call may be wrong. CDR3 length: 15 amino acids. From germline, CDR1 is KGHSH and CDR2 LQKENI. The chain's CDR3 is CASSPLAGPIYEQYF. The CDR3 DNA reads as TGTGCCAGCTCACCACTGGCGGGGCCCATCTACGAGCAGTACTTC.

The chain couples TRBV29-1 to TRBJ1-4, with unresolved D. Germline CDR1 reads SQVTM; CDR2 reads ANQGSEA. Trimming stripped 4 bases from V and 10 bases from J, with 13 bases between. The CDR3 is 12 amino acids. CDR3 region: CSVGTAEGKLFF. The CDR3 bases are TGCAGCGTTGGGACCGCCGAGGGAAAACTGTTTTTT. Full variable domain (outside the CDR3, taken from reference TRBV29-1 and TRBJ1-4): SAVISQKPSRDICQRGTSLTIQCQVDSQVTMMFWYRQQPGQSLTLIATANQGSEATYESGFVIDKFPISRPNLTFSTLTVSNMSPEDSSIYLCSVGTAEGKLFFGSGTQLSVL.

About this clonotype itself: With a much larger clone just one base away, this may be a read error. The V call is TRBV29-1, the J call TRBJ1-2; D not resolved. V was shortened by 7 bases and J by 7 bases, with 13 bases between the two germline ends. Germline V gives CDR1 SQVTM, CDR2 ANQGSEA. The length of the CDR3 is 11 residues. CDR3 sequence reads: CSGGGEFGYTF. The CDR3 DNA reads as TGCAGCGGTGGCGGGGAGTTTGGCTACACCTTC.